The clone carrying this T cell receptor (beta chain) was seen a single time. The sample is drawn from a study of control samples from healthy donors and cancer patients. The CDR3 is 13 amino acids. Looked up from germline, CDR1 is LNHDA and CDR2 is SQIVND (reference sequence). The trim removed 7 bases at V and 7 bases at J, leaving 8 bases unmatched. Using immunoSEQ multiplex PCR, the repertoire was profiled, and TCRdb retains in-frame clones only, with some absent. The table records about 410,000 clones, around 90% of them present only once. Sequencing input: PBMCs. The clonotype originates from a man in his forties with head and neck cancer. V is TRBV19 and J is TRBJ1-2; 8 bases are a match to TRBD1. As DNA, the CDR3 is TGTGCCAGTACCAAAAGGACAGGGACTGGCTACACCTTC. Translated: CASTKRTGTGYTF.